This T cell receptor (beta chain) derives from a study of OX40 agonist ivuxolimab in advanced cancers. The CDR3 spans 14 residues. Trimming took 6 bases from V and 7 from J, leaving 18 bases between them. Germline assignment: CDR1 LNHDA and CDR2 SQIVND (reference sequence). Sequencing was performed with immunoSEQ multiplex PCR; in TCRdb, only in-frame clones are kept and a portion is missing. The sample shows around 70,000 clones, roughly 90% of them seen only once. With baseline, cycle 4 day 1, and cycle 7 day 1 as timepoints, blood was sampled. The starting material was CD4+ or CD8+ T cells sorted from blood, obtained in a trial of the OX40 agonist ivuxolimab. V gene TRBV19 combines with J gene TRBJ1-1, with D maybe TRBD1 (6 bases). This receptor was identified in an adult with an advanced solid tumor such as melanoma, head and neck, liver or kidney cancer. The CDR3 reads CASRLRWTENEAFF. The CDR3 nucleotides read TGTGCCAGTAGACTCAGGTGGACAGAGAATGAAGCTTTCTTT.